This T cell receptor beta chain is from a study of blood T cell repertoires in COVID-19. This CDR3 is 16 amino acids long. Trimming stripped 5 bases from V and 0 bases from J, with 13 bases between. CDR1 is LGHNT and CDR2 is FRNRAP in the germline V gene. The repertoire was sequenced with immunoSEQ multiplex PCR; TCRdb's copy has only in-frame clones and lacks some. The profile covers a few hundred thousand clones, with nearly 90% appearing a single time and roughly 2% taken by the ten largest. The gene calls are TRBV12-5 and TRBJ1-4; D is possibly TRBD1 (6 bases). The clonotype was recovered from a woman aged 60-70 years with COVID-19, enrolled during active disease. The specimen sequenced was peripheral blood. This CDR3 is CASGAGVGATNEKLFF. CDR3 DNA sequence: TGTGCTAGTGGTGCAGGGGTTGGGGCAACTAATGAAAAACTGTTTTTT.